These 11 T cell receptor beta chains were all obtained from the same sample, sequenced in a study of blood T cell repertoires in COVID-19. The method was immunoSEQ multiplex PCR; TCRdb's version includes in-frame clones alone and lacks a portion of them. The repertoire has 200,000 to 250,000 clones, around 83% of them found once; the top ten carry less than 7%. The sequencing sample was made of PBMCs or T cells enriched from blood (not recorded which). Receptor source: a woman aged 40 to 50 who had recovered from COVID-19.

The chain combines TRBV28 with TRBJ1-5, with 10 bases lining up with TRBD1. CDR1 and CDR2 (germline): MDHEN, SYDVKM. The CDR3 is made up of 16 amino acids. CDR3 nucleotide sequence: TGTGCATGTCAGGCGGGGGACAGGGGCCTTAATCAGCCCCAGCATTTT. Translating gives CACQAGDRGLNQPQHF.

With regard to this clone: At the DNA level, this CDR3 is encoded by other sequences in the same sample as well. The chain links TRBV4-1 to TRBJ2-5; D possibly corresponds to TRBD2 (5 bases). V was pared by 1 base and J by 5 bases, with 11 bases between. This CDR3 has 14 amino acids. Germline lookup yields CDR1 MGHRA and CDR2 YSYEKL. The DNA of the CDR3 is TGCGCCAGCAGCCAAGGTCCGGGAACGGAGACCCAGTACTTC. Its translation is CASSQGPGTETQYF.

The V gene is TRBV5-4, the J gene TRBJ2-3, with D possibly being TRBD2 (6 bases). V lost 6 bases to trimming and J lost 6 bases, with 17 bases between them. Germline V gene sequence: CDR1 SGHNT, CDR2 YYREEE (reference sequence). The CDR3 runs to 14 residues. CDR3 coding DNA: TGTGCCAGCAACAAAGCGGGTCGAGAGGATACGCAGTATTTT. Protein product: CASNKAGREDTQYF.

The chain links TRBV19 to TRBJ2-7; tentatively, D is TRBD1 (5 bases). This CDR3 contains 15 residues. V was shortened by 3 bases and J by 2 bases, with 14 bases between the two germline ends. Per the germline V gene, CDR1 is LNHDA and CDR2 is SQIVND (reference sequence). CDR3 coding DNA: TGTGCCAGTAGTATTACTGCCGACAGCCCCTACGAGCAGTACTTC. Translation gives CASSITADSPYEQYF.

The J gene is TRBJ2-1, the V gene TRBV19; D is perhaps TRBD2 (6 bases). CDR1 is LNHDA, CDR2 SQIVND, per germline (reference sequence). V lost 5 bases to trimming and J lost 8 bases, with 22 bases between them. The CDR3 has 16 amino acids. The CDR3 DNA reads TGTGCCAGTAGTCTATGGGGCGGGACCCCCGCCCATGAGCAGTTCTTC. As protein: CASSLWGGTPAHEQFF.

The rearrangement joins TRBV28 to TRBJ1-3; 11 positions match TRBD1. The trim removed 2 bases at V and 0 bases at J, leaving 3 bases unmatched. The germline V gene has CDR1 MDHEN and CDR2 SYDVKM. The length of the CDR3 is 17 residues. This CDR3 reads CASSLGTGGTSGNTIYF. The CDR3 nucleotides read TGTGCCAGCAGTTTAGGGACAGGGGGGACCTCTGGAAACACCATATATTTT.

This clone was detected only a few times. V and J are TRBV6-5 and TRBJ1-1; 9 positions agree with TRBD1. J was trimmed by 2 bases and V by 6 bases; bases with no gene match: 7. The length of the CDR3 is 15 residues. Germline CDR1 reads MNHEY; CDR2 reads SVGAGI. In nucleotides, the CDR3 is TGTGCCAGCAGGGCCAGACAGGGGGTAAACACTGAAGCTTTCTTT. This sequence encodes CASRARQGVNTEAFF.

This chain links TRBV7-2 with TRBJ2-1; 14 positions match TRBD2. Germline CDR1 is SGHTA and CDR2 is FQGNSA. The CDR3 totals 16 residues. The junction had 8 bases not matched to a gene; V was cut back by 4 bases and J by 9 bases. As DNA, the CDR3 is TGTGCCAGCAGCTCCCCGGGACTAGCGGGAGTGGGTGAGCAGTTCTTC. This sequence encodes CASSSPGLAGVGEQFF.

The V and J genes are TRBV2 and TRBJ2-7; 12 nucleotides align to TRBD1. CDR1 is SNHLY, CDR2 FYNNEI, per germline. Germline trimming cut 6 bases from V and 6 bases from J; bases unmatched to any gene: 12. This CDR3 has 16 residues. CDR3 sequence: CASSQGPGTGGGEQYF. In nucleotides, the CDR3 is TGTGCCAGCAGCCAGGGCCCCGGGACAGGGGGCGGCGAGCAGTACTTC.

This clone was found once. The V and J genes are TRBV9 and TRBJ1-1; TRBD1 aligns across 7 bases. CDR3 length: 13 residues. V shed 2 bases and J 3 bases; nucleotides not matched to a gene: 1. Germline CDR1 reads SGDLS; CDR2 reads YYNGEE. CDR3 DNA: TGTGCCAGCAGCGTTGGACAGGACACTGAAGCTTTCTTT. This encodes CASSVGQDTEAFF.

The J gene is TRBJ2-1, the V gene TRBV24-1; TRBD1 matches at 8 bases. The length of the CDR3 is 15 residues. V lost 7 bases, J lost 6 bases, and 10 bases stayed unmatched. CDR1 and CDR2 (germline): KGHDR, SFDVKD. The DNA for the CDR3 is TGTGCCACCAGCGTCGGACAGGGAATTATCAATGAGCAGTTCTTC. Its protein product is CATSVGQGIINEQFF.